The clone carrying this T cell receptor beta chain was seen many times. Its antigen is currently unknown. This sample is part of a study of shared clonotypes between healthy human individuals. TCRdb keeps only in-frame clones here, not all; method: immunoSEQ multiplex PCR. This table has about half a million clones, around 77% appearing once. Trimming took off 2 bases at V and 10 bases at J, with 18 bases between the two ends. The CDR3 is 15 residues long. Germline V gives CDR1 MNHEY, CDR2 SVGAGI. Study observations and caveats: Represented genetic and exposure-history diversity was restricted by having few donors. The researchers took only blood, and tissue repertoires probably look different.

Input material: PBMCs. This clonotype originated in a woman between 40 and 50 years old in good health. Some clones in this sample may be carry-over from other donors' samples. This sequence joins TRBV6-5 and TRBJ2-1; D tentatively fits TRBD1 or TRBD2 (5 bases each). For the CDR3, the DNA is TGTGCCAGCAGTTACAGGGGAGCCTTCTATGGGGAGCAGTTCTTC. As protein: CASSYRGAFYGEQFF.